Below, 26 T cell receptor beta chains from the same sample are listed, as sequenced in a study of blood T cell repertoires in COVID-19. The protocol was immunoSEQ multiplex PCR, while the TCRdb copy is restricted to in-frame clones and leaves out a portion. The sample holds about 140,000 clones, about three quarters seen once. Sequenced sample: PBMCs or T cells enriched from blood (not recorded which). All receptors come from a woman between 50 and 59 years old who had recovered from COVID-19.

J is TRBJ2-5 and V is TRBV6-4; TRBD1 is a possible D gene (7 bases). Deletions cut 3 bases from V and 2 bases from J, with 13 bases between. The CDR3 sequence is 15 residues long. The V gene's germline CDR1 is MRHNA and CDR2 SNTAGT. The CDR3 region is CASSETPGGQETQYF. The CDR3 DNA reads TGTGCCAGCAGTGAGACGCCAGGGGGGCAAGAGACCCAGTACTTC.

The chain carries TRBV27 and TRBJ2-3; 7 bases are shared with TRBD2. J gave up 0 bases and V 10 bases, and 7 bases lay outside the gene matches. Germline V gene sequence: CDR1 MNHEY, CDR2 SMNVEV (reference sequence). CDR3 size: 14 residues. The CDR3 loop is CATKAGLSTDTQYF. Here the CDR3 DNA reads TGTGCCACCAAAGCGGGGCTTAGCACAGATACGCAGTATTTT.

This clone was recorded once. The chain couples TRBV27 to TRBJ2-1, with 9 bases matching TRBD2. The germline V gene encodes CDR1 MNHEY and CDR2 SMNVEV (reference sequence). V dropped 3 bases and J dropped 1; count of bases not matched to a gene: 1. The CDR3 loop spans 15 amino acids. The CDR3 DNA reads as TGTGCCAGCAGTTTCCTAGCGGGATCCTACAATGAGCAGTTCTTC. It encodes CASSFLAGSYNEQFF.

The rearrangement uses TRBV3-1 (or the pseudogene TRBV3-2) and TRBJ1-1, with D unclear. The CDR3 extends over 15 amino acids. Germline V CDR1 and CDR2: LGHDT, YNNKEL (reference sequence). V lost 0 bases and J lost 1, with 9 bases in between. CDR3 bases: TGTGCCAGCAGCCAAGATTGGGCCCAGAACACTGAAGCTTTCTTT. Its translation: CASSQDWAQNTEAFF.

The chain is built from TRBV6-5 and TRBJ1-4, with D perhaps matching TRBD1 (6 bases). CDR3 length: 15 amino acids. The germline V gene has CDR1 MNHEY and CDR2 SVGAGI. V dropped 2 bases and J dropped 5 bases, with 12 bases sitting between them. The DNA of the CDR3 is TGTGCCAGCAGTTACCGGGGGGCGGAGAATGAAAAACTGTTTTTT. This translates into CASSYRGAENEKLFF.

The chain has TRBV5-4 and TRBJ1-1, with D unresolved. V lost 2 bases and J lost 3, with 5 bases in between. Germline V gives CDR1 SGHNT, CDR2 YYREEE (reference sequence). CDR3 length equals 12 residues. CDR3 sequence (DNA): TGTGCCAGCAGCTTTCCGGACACTGAAGCTTTCTTT. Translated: CASSFPDTEAFF.

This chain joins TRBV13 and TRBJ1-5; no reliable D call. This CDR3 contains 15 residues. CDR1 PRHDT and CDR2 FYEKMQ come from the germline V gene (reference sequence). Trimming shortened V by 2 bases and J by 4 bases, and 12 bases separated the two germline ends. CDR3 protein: CASSLRTGGNQPQHF. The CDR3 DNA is TGTGCCAGCAGCTTACGGACCGGAGGTAATCAGCCCCAGCATTTT.

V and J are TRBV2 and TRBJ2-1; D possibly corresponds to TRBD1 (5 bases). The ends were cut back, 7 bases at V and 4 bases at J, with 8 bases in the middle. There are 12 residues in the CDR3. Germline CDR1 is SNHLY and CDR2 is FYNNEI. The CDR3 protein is CASKDRYNEQFF. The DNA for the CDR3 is TGTGCCAGCAAAGACAGATACAATGAGCAGTTCTTC.

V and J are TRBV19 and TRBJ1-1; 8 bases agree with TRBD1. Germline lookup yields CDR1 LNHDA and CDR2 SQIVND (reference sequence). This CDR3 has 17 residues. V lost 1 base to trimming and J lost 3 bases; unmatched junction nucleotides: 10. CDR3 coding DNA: TGTGCCAGTAGTATAGTTGCAGGGGGCGTCTCATACACTGAAGCTTTCTTT. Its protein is CASSIVAGGVSYTEAFF.

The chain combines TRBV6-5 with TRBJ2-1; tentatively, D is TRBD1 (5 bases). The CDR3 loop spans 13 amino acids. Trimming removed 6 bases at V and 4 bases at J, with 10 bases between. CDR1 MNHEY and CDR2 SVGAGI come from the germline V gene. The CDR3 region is CASSRQPYNEQFF. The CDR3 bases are TGTGCCAGCAGCAGACAGCCTTACAATGAGCAGTTCTTC.

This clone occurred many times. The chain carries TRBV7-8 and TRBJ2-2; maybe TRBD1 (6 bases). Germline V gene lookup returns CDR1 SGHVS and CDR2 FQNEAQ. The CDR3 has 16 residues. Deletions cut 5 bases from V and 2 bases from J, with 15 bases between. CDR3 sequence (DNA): TGTGCCAGCAGCCCGAGGGGGACAACTAACACCGGGGAGCTGTTTTTT. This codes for CASSPRGTTNTGELFF.

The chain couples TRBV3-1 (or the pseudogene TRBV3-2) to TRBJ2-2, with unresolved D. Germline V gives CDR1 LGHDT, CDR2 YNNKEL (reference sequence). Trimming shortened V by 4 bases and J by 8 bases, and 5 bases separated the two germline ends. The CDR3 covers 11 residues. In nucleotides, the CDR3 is TGTGCCAGCAGCCGGCAGGGGGAGCTGTTTTTT. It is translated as CASSRQGELFF.

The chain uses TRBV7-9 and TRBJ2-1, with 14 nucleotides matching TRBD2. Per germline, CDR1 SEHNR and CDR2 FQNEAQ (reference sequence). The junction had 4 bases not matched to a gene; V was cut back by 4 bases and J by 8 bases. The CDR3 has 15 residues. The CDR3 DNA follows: TGTGCCAGCAGCTCGGTGACTAGCGGGGGGGATGAGCAGTTCTTC. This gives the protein CASSSVTSGGDEQFF.

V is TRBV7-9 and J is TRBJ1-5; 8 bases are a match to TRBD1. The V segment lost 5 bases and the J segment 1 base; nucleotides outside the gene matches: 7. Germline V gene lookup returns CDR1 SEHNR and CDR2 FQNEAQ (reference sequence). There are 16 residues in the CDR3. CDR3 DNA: TGTGCCAGCAGCGGGGGACAGGTAGTAAGCAATCAGCCCCAGCATTTT. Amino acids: CASSGGQVVSNQPQHF. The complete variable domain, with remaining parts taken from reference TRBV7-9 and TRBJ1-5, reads DTGVSQNPRHKITKRGQNVTFRCDPISEHNRLYWYRQTLGQGPEFLTYFQNEAQLEKSRLLSDRFSAERPKGSFSTLEIQRTEQGDSAMYLCASSGGQVVSNQPQHFGDGTRLSIL.

This CDR3 is CASSLGGEQFF. The CDR3 coding sequence is TGTGCCAGCAGCTTGGGGGGAGAGCAGTTCTTC. This chain uses TRBV7-3 with TRBJ2-1; possible D gene TRBD2, 6 bases. The CDR3 has 11 amino acids. The V end was cut by 3 bases, the J end by 10 bases, with 7 bases between. The germline CDR1 and CDR2 sequences are SGHTA and FQGTGA.

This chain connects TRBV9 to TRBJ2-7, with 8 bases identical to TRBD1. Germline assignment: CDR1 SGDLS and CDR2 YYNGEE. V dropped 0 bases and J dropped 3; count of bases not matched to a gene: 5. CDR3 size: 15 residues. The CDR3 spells CASSVAQGEGYEQYF. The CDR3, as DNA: TGTGCCAGCAGCGTAGCACAGGGGGAAGGCTACGAGCAGTACTTC.

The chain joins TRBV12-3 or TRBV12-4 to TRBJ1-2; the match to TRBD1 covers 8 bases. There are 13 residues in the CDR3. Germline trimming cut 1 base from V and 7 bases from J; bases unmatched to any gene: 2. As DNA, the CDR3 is TGTGCCAGCAGTTTAGGGACAGGGATTGGCTACACCTTC. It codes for CASSLGTGIGYTF.

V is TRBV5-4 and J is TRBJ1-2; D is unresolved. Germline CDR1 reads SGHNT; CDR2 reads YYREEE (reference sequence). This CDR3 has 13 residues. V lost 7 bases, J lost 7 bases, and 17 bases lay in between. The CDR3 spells CASQNPSFAGYTF. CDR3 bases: TGTGCCAGCCAGAACCCCTCGTTCGCTGGCTACACCTTC.

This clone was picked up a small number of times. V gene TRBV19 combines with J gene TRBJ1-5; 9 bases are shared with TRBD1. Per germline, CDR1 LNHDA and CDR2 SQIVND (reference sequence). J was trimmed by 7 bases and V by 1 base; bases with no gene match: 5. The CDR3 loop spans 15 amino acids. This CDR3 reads CASSIAGTGLQPQHF. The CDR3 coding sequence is TGTGCCAGTAGTATAGCCGGGACAGGGTTACAGCCCCAGCATTTT.

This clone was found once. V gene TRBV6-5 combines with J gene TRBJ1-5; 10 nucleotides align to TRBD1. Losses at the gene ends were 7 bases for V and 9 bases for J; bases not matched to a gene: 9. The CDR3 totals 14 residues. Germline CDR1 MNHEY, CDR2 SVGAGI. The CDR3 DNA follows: TGTGCCAGCATCGAGGACAGGGGGAGCGCGCCCCAGCATTTT. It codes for CASIEDRGSAPQHF.

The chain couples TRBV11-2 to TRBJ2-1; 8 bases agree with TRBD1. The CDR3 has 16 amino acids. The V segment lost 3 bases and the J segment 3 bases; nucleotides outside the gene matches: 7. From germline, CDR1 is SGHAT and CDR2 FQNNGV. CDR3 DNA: TGTGCCAGCAGCTTTTTCCCAGGGGGCGGCTACAATGAGCAGTTCTTC. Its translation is CASSFFPGGGYNEQFF.

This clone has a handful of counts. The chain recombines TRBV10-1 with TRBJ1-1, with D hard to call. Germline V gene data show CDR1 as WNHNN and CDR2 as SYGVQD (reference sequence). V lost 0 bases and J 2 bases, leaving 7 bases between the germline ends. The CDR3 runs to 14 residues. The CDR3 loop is CASSESYSNTEAFF. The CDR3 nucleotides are TGCGCCAGCAGTGAGTCGTACAGCAACACTGAAGCTTTCTTT.

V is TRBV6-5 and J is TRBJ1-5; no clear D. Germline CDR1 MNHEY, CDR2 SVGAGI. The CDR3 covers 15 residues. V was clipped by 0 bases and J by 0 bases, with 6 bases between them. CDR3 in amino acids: CASSYSYNSNQPQHF. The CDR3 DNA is TGTGCCAGCAGTTACTCCTATAATAGCAATCAGCCCCAGCATTTT.

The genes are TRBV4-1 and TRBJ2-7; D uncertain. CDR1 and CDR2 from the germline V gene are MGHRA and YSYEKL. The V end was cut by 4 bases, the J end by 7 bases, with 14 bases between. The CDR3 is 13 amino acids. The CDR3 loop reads CASSPTPGREQYF. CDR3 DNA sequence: TGCGCCAGCAGCCCCACGCCCGGTCGGGAGCAGTACTTC.

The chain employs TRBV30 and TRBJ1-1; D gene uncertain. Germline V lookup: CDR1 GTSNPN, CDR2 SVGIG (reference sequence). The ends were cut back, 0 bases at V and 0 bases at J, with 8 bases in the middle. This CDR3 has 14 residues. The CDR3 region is CAWSVWRMNTEAFF. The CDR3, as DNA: TGTGCCTGGAGTGTTTGGAGAATGAACACTGAAGCTTTCTTT.

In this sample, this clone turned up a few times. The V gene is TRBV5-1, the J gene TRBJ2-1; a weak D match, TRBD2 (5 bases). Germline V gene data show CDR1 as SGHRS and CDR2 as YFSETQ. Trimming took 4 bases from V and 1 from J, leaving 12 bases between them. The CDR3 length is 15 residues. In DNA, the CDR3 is TGCGCCAGCAGCAGGGTCGGGGATTCCTACAATGAGCAGTTCTTC. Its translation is CASSRVGDSYNEQFF.